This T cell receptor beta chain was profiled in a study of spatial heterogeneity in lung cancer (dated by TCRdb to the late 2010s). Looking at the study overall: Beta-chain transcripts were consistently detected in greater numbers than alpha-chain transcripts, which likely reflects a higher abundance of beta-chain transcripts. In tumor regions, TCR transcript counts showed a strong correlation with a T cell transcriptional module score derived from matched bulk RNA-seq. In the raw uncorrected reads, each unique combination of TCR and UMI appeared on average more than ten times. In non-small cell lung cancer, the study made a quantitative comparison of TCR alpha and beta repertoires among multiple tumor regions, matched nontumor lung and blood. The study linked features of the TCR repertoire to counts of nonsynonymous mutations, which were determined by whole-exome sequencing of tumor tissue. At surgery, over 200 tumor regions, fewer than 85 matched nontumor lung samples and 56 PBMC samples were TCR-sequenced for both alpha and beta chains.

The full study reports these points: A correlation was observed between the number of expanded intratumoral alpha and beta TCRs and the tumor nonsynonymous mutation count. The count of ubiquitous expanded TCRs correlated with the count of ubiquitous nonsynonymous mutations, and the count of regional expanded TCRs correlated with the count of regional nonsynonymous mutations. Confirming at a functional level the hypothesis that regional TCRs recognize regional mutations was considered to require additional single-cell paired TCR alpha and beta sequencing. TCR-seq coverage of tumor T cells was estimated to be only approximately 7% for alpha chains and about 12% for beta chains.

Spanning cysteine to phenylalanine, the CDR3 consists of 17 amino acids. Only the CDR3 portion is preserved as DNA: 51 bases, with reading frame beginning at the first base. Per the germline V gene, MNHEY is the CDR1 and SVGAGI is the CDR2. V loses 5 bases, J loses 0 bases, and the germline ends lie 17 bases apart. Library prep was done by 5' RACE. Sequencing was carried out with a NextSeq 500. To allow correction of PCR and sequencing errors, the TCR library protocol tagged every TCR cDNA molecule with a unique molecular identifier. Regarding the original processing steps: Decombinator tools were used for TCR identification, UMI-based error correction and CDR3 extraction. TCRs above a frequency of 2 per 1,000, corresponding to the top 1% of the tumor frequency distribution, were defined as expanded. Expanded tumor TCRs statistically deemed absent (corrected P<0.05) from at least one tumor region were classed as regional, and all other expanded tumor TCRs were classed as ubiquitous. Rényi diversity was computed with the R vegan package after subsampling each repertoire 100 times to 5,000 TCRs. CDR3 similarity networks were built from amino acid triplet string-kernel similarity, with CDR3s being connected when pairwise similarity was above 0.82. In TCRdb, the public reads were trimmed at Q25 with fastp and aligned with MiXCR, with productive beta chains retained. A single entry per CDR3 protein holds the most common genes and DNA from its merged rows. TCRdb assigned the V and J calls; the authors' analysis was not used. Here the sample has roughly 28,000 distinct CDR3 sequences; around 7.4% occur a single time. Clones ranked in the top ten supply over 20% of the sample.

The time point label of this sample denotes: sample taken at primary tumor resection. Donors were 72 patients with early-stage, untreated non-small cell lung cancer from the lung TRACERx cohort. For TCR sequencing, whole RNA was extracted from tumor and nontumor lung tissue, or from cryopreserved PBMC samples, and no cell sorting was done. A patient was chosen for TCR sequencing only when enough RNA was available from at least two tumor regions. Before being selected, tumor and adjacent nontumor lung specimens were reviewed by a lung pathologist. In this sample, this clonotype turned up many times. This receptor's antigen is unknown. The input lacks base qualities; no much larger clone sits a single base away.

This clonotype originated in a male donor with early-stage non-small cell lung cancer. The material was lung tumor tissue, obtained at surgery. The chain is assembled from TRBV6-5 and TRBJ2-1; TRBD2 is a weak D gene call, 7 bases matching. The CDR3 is CASSGRGSPSSYNEQFF. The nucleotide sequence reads TGTGCCAGCAGTGGGAGGGGGTCCCCTAGCTCCTACAATGAGCAGTTCTTC.